Below, 8 T cell receptor beta chains from the same sample are listed, as sequenced in a study of shared clonotypes between healthy human individuals. Measured with immunoSEQ multiplex PCR; TCRdb has only the in-frame clones, and not every one. The sample includes 2 million to 2.5 million clones, 90% to 96% seen only once; the top ten take about 0.13%. Sequences were obtained from naive CD4+ T cells sorted from blood. Regarding subset: CD45RA+ positively selected. These receptor sequences come from a man aged 18 to 30 in good health.

The V and J genes are TRBV5-5 and TRBJ1-2; D uncertain. Per the germline V gene, CDR1 is SGHKS and CDR2 is YYEKEE (reference sequence). The CDR3 is made up of 13 amino acids. Deletions cut 1 base from V and 2 bases from J, with 6 bases between. The CDR3 region is CASSLPQNYGYTF. CDR3 coding DNA: TGTGCCAGCAGCTTGCCCCAAAACTATGGCTACACCTTC.

This chain uses TRBV18 with TRBJ2-5, with D tentatively TRBD1 (6 bases). Germline V gene lookup returns CDR1 KGHSH and CDR2 LQKENI. The V end was cut by 1 base, the J end by 4 bases, with 13 bases between. The CDR3 covers 15 residues. As DNA, the CDR3 is TGTGCCAGCTCACCACGTCAGGGGCTGGGAGAGACCCAGTACTTC. It is translated as CASSPRQGLGETQYF.

The chain links TRBV9 to TRBJ2-6, with TRBD2 matching over 7 bases. The CDR3 runs 20 residues. Germline CDR1 reads SGDLS; CDR2 reads YYNGEE. V shed 1 base and J 2 bases; nucleotides not matched to a gene: 15. The CDR3 DNA follows: TGTGCCAGCAGCGTATTACGCGCCGAAGCGGGATTAGCTGGGGCCAACGTCCTGACTTTC. The encoded protein is CASSVLRAEAGLAGANVLTF.

The chain combines TRBV5-1 with TRBJ1-4, with 11 bases fitting TRBD1. Losses at the gene ends were 2 bases for V and 8 bases for J; bases not matched to a gene: 2. This CDR3 has 14 residues. Germline lookup yields CDR1 SGHRS and CDR2 YFSETQ. As DNA, the CDR3 is TGCGCCAGCAGCTTAGGGACAGGGGGAGAAAAACTGTTTTTT. Its translation: CASSLGTGGEKLFF.

The CDR3 reads CAAGKDSPLHF. The DNA for the CDR3 is TGTGCCGCTGGGAAGGATTCACCCCTCCACTTT. The chain carries TRBV30 and TRBJ1-6; D ambiguous. CDR3 length: 11 amino acids. Trimming left V 8 bases short and J 8 bases short, with 10 bases between. Per germline, CDR1 GTSNPN and CDR2 SVGIG (reference sequence).

Remarks on this clone: Other DNA sequences from this sample encode an identical CDR3 as well. This chain joins TRBV11-3 and TRBJ2-5; possible D gene TRBD2, 6 bases. From germline, CDR1 is SGHNT and CDR2 YENEEA. This CDR3 is 13 amino acids long. V was clipped by 1 base and J by 5 bases, with 8 bases between them. CDR3 nucleotides: TGTGCCAGCAGCTTAGGACTAGGGGAGACCCAGTACTTC. Residues: CASSLGLGETQYF. The whole variable domain, filled in from reference TRBV11-3 and TRBJ2-5, reads EAGVVQSPRYKIIEKKQPVAFWCNPISGHNTLYWYLQNLGQGPELLIRYENEEAVDDSQLPKDRFSAERLKGVDSTLKIQPAELGDSAVYLCASSLGLGETQYFGPGTRLLVL.

The rearrangement uses TRBV6-6 and TRBJ1-4; 7 bases line up with TRBD1. This CDR3 spans 14 amino acids. V shed 6 bases and J 4 bases; nucleotides not matched to a gene: 5. Germline loops: CDR1 MNHNY, CDR2 SVGAGI (reference sequence). CDR3 sequence: CASSKTGHNEKLFF. The CDR3 coding sequence is TGTGCCAGCAGCAAGACAGGGCATAATGAAAAACTGTTTTTT.

The chain employs TRBV9 and TRBJ2-3, with 9 positions matching TRBD2. V gave up 6 bases and J gave up 0 bases; unmatched junction bases: 2. The germline V gene has CDR1 SGDLS and CDR2 YYNGEE. This CDR3 contains 14 residues. In DNA, the CDR3 is TGTGCCAGCACAGCGGGAGGTAGCACAGATACGCAGTATTTT. Its translation is CASTAGGSTDTQYF.